The clone carrying this T cell receptor beta chain was found a few times. This sample is drawn from a study of blood T cell repertoires in COVID-19. Study as a whole: PBMCs, B-cell-depleted T cells, or T cells provided the cDNA or gDNA that made up the material.

Germline V gene lookup returns CDR1 MNHEY and CDR2 SMNVEV (reference sequence). CDR3 size: 14 residues. The V and J ends lost 6 bases and 0 bases respectively, with 9 bases between them. The assay was immunoSEQ multiplex PCR, and TCRdb's table has in-frame clones only and misses some. The sample shows some 300,000 clones, about 88% of them seen only once. The TCR sequence derives from a woman in her 70s with COVID-19, enrolled during active disease. The specimen was peripheral blood. V is TRBV27 and J is TRBJ1-5; D gene ambiguous. CDR3 sequence: CASSTRDSNQPQHF. DNA of the CDR3: TGTGCCAGCAGCACTAGGGATAGCAATCAGCCCCAGCATTTT.